The 2 T cell receptor beta chains presented below share a single source sample, sequenced in a study of identical twins. TCRdb processed the 5' RACE reads anew with MiXCR; each CDR3 protein has one entry. Here the sample spans roughly 290,000 distinct CDR3 sequences, around 8.8% being singletons. Separately, the same data were catalogued under a study of yellow fever vaccine responses in identical twins.

The sequenced sample was memory (CD45RO+) T cells sorted from blood. All receptors come from a woman in her late teens or twenties in good health.

This clonotype was counted at least ten times. The J gene is TRBJ2-6, the V gene TRBV5-1; 8 bases map to TRBD1. The CDR3 totals 15 residues. V gave up 3 bases and J gave up 4 bases; unmatched junction bases: 3. The germline CDR1 and CDR2 sequences are SGHRS and YFSETQ. The CDR3 nucleotides are TGCGCCAGCAGCTGGACAGGGTCCGGGGCCAACGTCCTGACTTTC. Translated: CASSWTGSGANVLTF.

This clonotype was seen ten or more times. The chain has TRBV6-1 and TRBJ1-5; 9 positions agree with TRBD1. The CDR3 runs to 15 residues. Germline assignment: CDR1 MNHNS and CDR2 SASEGT. The V gene end was trimmed by 8 bases and the J gene end by 1 base; junction bases not matched to a gene: 6. Here the CDR3 DNA reads TGTGCCAGCGAAACAGGGGGCGTGAGCAATCAGCCCCAGCATTTT. Residues: CASETGGVSNQPQHF.